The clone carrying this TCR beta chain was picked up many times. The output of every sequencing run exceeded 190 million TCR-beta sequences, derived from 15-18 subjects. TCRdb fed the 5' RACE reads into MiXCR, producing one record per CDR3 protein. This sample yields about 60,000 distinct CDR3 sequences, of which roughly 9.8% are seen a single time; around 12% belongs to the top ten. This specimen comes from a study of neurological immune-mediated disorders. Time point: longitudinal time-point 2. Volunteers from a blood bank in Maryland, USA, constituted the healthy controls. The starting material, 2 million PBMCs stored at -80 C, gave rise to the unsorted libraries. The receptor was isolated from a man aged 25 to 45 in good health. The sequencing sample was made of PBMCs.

The chain's CDR3 is CASSLGTGPLYEQYF. For the CDR3, the DNA is TGCGCCAGCAGCTTGGGGACGGGACCCCTCTACGAGCAGTACTTC. The V call is TRBV5-1, the J call TRBJ2-7; TRBD1 or TRBD2 may be the D gene (5 bases each). CDR3 length equals 15 residues. CDR1 is SGHRS, CDR2 YFSETQ, per germline. V was shortened by 0 bases and J by 3 bases, with 13 bases between the two germline ends.